This T cell receptor (beta chain) was captured by sequencing in a study of cytomegalovirus exposure and HLA in healthy donors. A multiplex PCR was run with 60 Vbeta primers and 13 Jbeta primers. Using immunoSEQ multiplex PCR, the repertoire was profiled, and TCRdb retains in-frame clones only, with some absent. The sample yields 80,000 or so clones, 62% seen once. The sequence came from a male donor in good health and CMV-seropositive. The specimen was PBMCs.

Here the CDR3 DNA reads TGCGCCAGCAGCCAGCCCACGACGGGGTTTAACACTGAAGCTTTCTTT. This encodes CASSQPTTGFNTEAFF. This sequence joins TRBV4-1 and TRBJ1-1; D is undetermined. The CDR3 consists of 16 residues. Trimming took off 3 bases at V and 2 bases at J, with 16 bases between the two ends. Germline lookup yields CDR1 MGHRA and CDR2 YSYEKL.